This is a list of T cell receptor beta chains from one sample in a study of cytomegalovirus exposure and HLA in healthy donors. Sequencing was performed with immunoSEQ multiplex PCR; in TCRdb, only in-frame clones are kept and a portion is missing. In the table there are just under 80,000 clones, nearly 80% of which are singletons. Sequencing was performed on PBMCs. These receptors all come from a man aged 40-55 years in good health and CMV-seronegative. Each CDR3 is given with its conserved first and last residue. The order of the fields is V gene, clone size, D gene, CDR3 length, J gene, CDR3 DNA, CDR3 protein. A D gene is named only where the DNA matches it firmly. Clone size is shown for a subset of rows, as once, few, many or a class of expanded clone.

>TRBV7-2|NA|NA|12|TRBJ2-5
TGTGCCAGCAGCTTCGGTCCTGAGACCCAGTACTTC
CASSFGPETQYF
>TRBV30|NA|NA|15|TRBJ2-5
TGTGCCTGGAGTGTAGCTAGCGCGTACCAAGAGACCCAGTACTTC
CAWSVASAYQETQYF
>TRBV7-2|once|TRBD2|16|TRBJ2-1
TGTGCCAGCAGCTCGAAGGGGCTAGCGGGCGACAATGAGCAGTTCTTC
CASSSKGLAGDNEQFF
>TRBV7-2|NA|NA|15|TRBJ1-2
TGTGCCAGCAGCTTAGAATTCAGGGGCCGGAATGGCTACACCTTC
CASSLEFRGRNGYTF
>TRBV4-3|NA|NA|15|TRBJ1-2
TGCGCCAGCAGCCAAGATAGGGAGGGTACTTATGGCTACACCTTC
CASSQDREGTYGYTF
>TRBV25-1|few|NA|11|TRBJ2-1
TGTGCCAGCAGGGAACTGAATGAGCAGTTCTTC
CASRELNEQFF
>TRBV5-1|NA|TRBD1|14|TRBJ1-1
TGCGCCAGCAGCTTGTCGAGGATGCAGGGGGCAGCTTTCTTT
CASSLSRMQGAAFF
>TRBV5-3|NA|NA|14|TRBJ2-7
TGTGCCACCCCGGGACTGTCGAGCTCCTACGAGCAGTACTTC
CATPGLSSSYEQYF
>TRBV6-1|NA|TRBD1|15|TRBJ1-2
TGTGCCAGCAGAACAGGGACAGGCAGTAACTATGGCTACACCTTC
CASRTGTGSNYGYTF
>TRBV4-2|NA|NA|16|TRBJ1-1
TGTGCCAGCAGCCAAGACCAGACAGGACTGAACACTGAAGCTTTCTTT
CASSQDQTGLNTEAFF
>TRBV7-9|once|TRBD2|18|TRBJ2-1
TGTGCCAGCATCGAATCGGGTAGCGGGAGGAGCTCCTACAATGAGCAGTTCTTC
CASIESGSGRSSYNEQFF
>TRBV29-1|NA|NA|12|TRBJ2-1
TGCAGCGTTATCGGAGGCGGGTTAGGGCAGTTCTTC
CSVIGGGLGQFF
>TRBV19|NA|NA|13|TRBJ2-7
TGTGCCAGTAGTATAGCGTATTCCTACGAGCAGTACTTC
CASSIAYSYEQYF
>TRBV7-6|NA|NA|12|TRBJ2-7
TGTGCCAGCAGCCCGGACACCTACGAGCAGTACTTC
CASSPDTYEQYF
>TRBV5-1|NA|TRBD1|18|TRBJ2-6
TGCGCCAGCAGCTTGGCCGGGACAGGGATGGGTGGGGCCAACGTCCTGACTTTC
CASSLAGTGMGGANVLTF
>TRBV30|NA|NA|14|TRBJ2-2
TGTGCCTGGACCCGCCGGGCAGACTACGGGGAGCTGTTTTTT
CAWTRRADYGELFF
>TRBV5-6|NA|NA|15|TRBJ1-5
TGTGCCAGCAGCAGCCCCCGGGAAGACAATCAGCCCCAGCATTTT
CASSSPREDNQPQHF
>TRBV6-6|NA|TRBD1|15|TRBJ2-1
TGTGCCAGCAATGACCGGGACAGGGATTACAATGAGCAGTTCTTC
CASNDRDRDYNEQFF
>TRBV19|few|TRBD1|14|TRBJ1-5
TGTGCCAGTAGTCCCCGGACAGGTCATCAGCCCCAGCATTTT
CASSPRTGHQPQHF
>TRBV6-5|NA|NA|13|TRBJ2-7
TGTGCCAGCAGTTACTCGGGGGACTACGAGCAGTACTTC
CASSYSGDYEQYF
>TRBV5-4|NA|TRBD2|16|TRBJ2-2
TGTGCCAGCAGCCAGGGACTAGCGGGCCGCACCGGGGAGCTGTTTTTT
CASSQGLAGRTGELFF
>TRBV30|NA|NA|14|TRBJ2-2
TGTGCCTGGAGTAGACTAGGAACGACCGGGGAGCTGTTTTTT
CAWSRLGTTGELFF
>TRBV7-6|NA|NA|15|TRBJ2-3
TGTGCCAGCAGTTTTACTCAGGGGTACCTAGATACGCAGTATTTT
CASSFTQGYLDTQYF
>TRBV28|NA|TRBD1|13|TRBJ1-2
TGTGCCAGCAGAGACAGGGTTAGCTATGGCTACACCTTC
CASRDRVSYGYTF
>TRBV5-1|NA|NA|16|TRBJ1-4
TGCGCCAGCAGCTTGGGACCGGGTGCAACTAATGAAAAACTGTTTTTT
CASSLGPGATNEKLFF
>TRBV25-1|NA|NA|16|TRBJ2-1
TGTGCCAGCAGTGAATGGGTCGGGAGCGGATACAATGAGCAGTTCTTC
CASSEWVGSGYNEQFF
>TRBV6-6|once|NA|13|TRBJ2-7
TGTGCCAGCAGTTACATGAGGGGGACCGAGCAGTACTTC
CASSYMRGTEQYF
>TRBV6-5|NA|NA|15|TRBJ2-7
TGTGCCAGCAGCTACGGACCCCAGGAGGCCTACGAGCAGTACTTC
CASSYGPQEAYEQYF
>TRBV5-5|few|NA|15|TRBJ2-2
TGTGCCAGCAGCTTGGATCGATCGGGCACCGGGGAGCTGTTTTTT
CASSLDRSGTGELFF
>TRBV6-5|NA|NA|14|TRBJ1-2
TGTGCCAGCAGTGACCCGGGACAAAACTATGGCTACACCTTC
CASSDPGQNYGYTF
>TRBV5-6|NA|NA|15|TRBJ2-1
TGTGCCAGCAGCTTACTTGGCGCAGGGGCCAATGAGCAGTTCTTC
CASSLLGAGANEQFF
>TRBV7-2|once|NA|14|TRBJ1-1
TGTGCCAGCAGCCTCGACAGGTCGAGCACTGAAGCTTTCTTT
CASSLDRSSTEAFF
>TRBV5-6|NA|NA|15|TRBJ2-1
TGTGCCAGCAGCTTGGAAATTAGCCCTTACAATGAGCAGTTCTTC
CASSLEISPYNEQFF
>TRBV11-2|few|NA|17|TRBJ1-3
TGTGCCAGCAGCTTTTCCCAGATCCAGGGGACTGGAAACACCATATATTTT
CASSFSQIQGTGNTIYF
>TRBV10-3|NA|NA|12|TRBJ2-6
TGTGCCATCAGTCTTGGGGCCAACGTCCTGACTTTC
CAISLGANVLTF
>TRBV27|NA|NA|15|TRBJ1-6
TGTGCCAGCGCTCACCGGGCAGGGAATAATTCACCCCTCCACTTT
CASAHRAGNNSPLHF
>TRBV4-2|NA|NA|15|TRBJ2-1
TGTGCCAGCAGCCAAGAGGTGCTATCCTACAATGAGCAGTTCTTC
CASSQEVLSYNEQFF
>TRBV19|NA|TRBD2|16|TRBJ2-2
TGTGCCAGTAGCTTACTAGCGGGAGATACCACCGGGGAGCTGTTTTTT
CASSLLAGDTTGELFF
>TRBV9|NA|TRBD1|18|TRBJ2-7
TGTGCCAGCAGCTCTTTCGCCGGAGGGACAGGAATTTCCTACGAGCAGTACTTC
CASSSFAGGTGISYEQYF
>TRBV29-1|NA|TRBD2|14|TRBJ2-1
TGCAGCGTTGAATTGGGACTAGCACCCAATGAGCAGTTCTTC
CSVELGLAPNEQFF
>TRBV7-2|NA|TRBD2|12|TRBJ2-3
TGTGCTTCAACGGGAGGGACAGATACGCAGTATTTT
CASTGGTDTQYF
>TRBV23-1|NA|TRBD1|16|TRBJ1-4
TGCGCCAGCAGTCTCTTCGCGGGACAGGGAATTGAAAAACTGTTTTTT
CASSLFAGQGIEKLFF
>TRBV19|NA|TRBD1|14|TRBJ2-4
TGTGCCAGTAGTCCAACAGGGGGCCAAAACATTCAGTACTTC
CASSPTGGQNIQYF
>TRBV30|NA|NA|15|TRBJ2-1
TGTGCCTGGAGTGTAAGGGGACACTCCTACAATGAGCAGTTCTTC
CAWSVRGHSYNEQFF
>TRBV7-8|NA|TRBD2|15|TRBJ2-7
TGTGCCAGCAGCCGGGCGGGGGGGGCGGGGTACGAGCAGTACTTC
CASSRAGGAGYEQYF
>TRBV19|once|NA|18|TRBJ1-2
TGTGCCAGTAGTATGCCAGAACGGATCGGCCTGGAGGATTATGGCTACACCTTC
CASSMPERIGLEDYGYTF
>TRBV5-1|once|NA|15|TRBJ1-1
TGCGCCAGCAGCTTAGAGGGGGTGACGGTCACTGAAGCTTTCTTT
CASSLEGVTVTEAFF
>TRBV6-6|NA|TRBD1|11|TRBJ1-2
TGTGCCATCGGACAGGCCCATGGCTACACCTTC
CAIGQAHGYTF
>TRBV5-8|few|NA|16|TRBJ1-5
TGTGCCAGCAGCTTGGTCGCGGGTGCGGGCAATCAGCCCCAGCATTTT
CASSLVAGAGNQPQHF
>TRBV4-3|NA|NA|16|TRBJ1-4
TGCGCCAGCAGCCCCCACGGGGATGCAACTAATGAAAAACTGTTTTTT
CASSPHGDATNEKLFF
>TRBV28|NA|TRBD1|15|TRBJ1-1
TGTGCCAGCAGTCCACGGACAGGGGGCAACACTGAAGCTTTCTTT
CASSPRTGGNTEAFF
>TRBV20-1|NA|NA|11|TRBJ1-1
TGCAGTGCTAGGGGAGACCTTGAAGCTTTCTTT
CSARGDLEAFF
>TRBV10-3|NA|NA|15|TRBJ2-3
TGTGCCATCAGTGAGCACAGCGGAGGCACAGATACGCAGTATTTT
CAISEHSGGTDTQYF
>TRBV7-7|few|TRBD1|15|TRBJ2-2
TGTGCTAGCAGCCCCCCGACAGGGGGTCCCGGGGAGCTGTTTTTT
CASSPPTGGPGELFF
>TRBV5-4|NA|TRBD2|19|TRBJ2-5
TGTGCCAGCAAACTTGGAGGGTCTAGCGGGAGGGCCGTACAAGAGACCCAGTACTTC
CASKLGGSSGRAVQETQYF
>TRBV5-1|few|NA|14|TRBJ1-6
TGCGCCAGCAGCTTAGGCGACGGGAGATCACCCCTCCACTTT
CASSLGDGRSPLHF
>TRBV30|few|TRBD2|13|TRBJ2-1
TGTGCCGGGACTAGCGGGATTGTCAATGAGCAGTTCTTC
CAGTSGIVNEQFF
>TRBV5-1|NA|TRBD1|14|TRBJ1-2
TGCGCCAGCAGCTTCGGACAGGGGGCGTATGGCTACACCTTC
CASSFGQGAYGYTF
>TRBV19|NA|TRBD1|16|TRBJ1-1
TGTGCCAGTATACCAACAGGGGCTTTTGGTTACACTGAAGCTTTCTTT
CASIPTGAFGYTEAFF